A single sample is the source of the 14 T cell receptor beta chains below, sequenced in a study of blood T cell repertoires in COVID-19. Here immunoSEQ multiplex PCR was the method, and the copy in TCRdb shows in-frame clones only, minus some. The data hold about 75,000 clones, with roughly 88% observed a single time. The source material was peripheral blood. Source of these receptors: a human donor in a cohort sampled during active COVID-19.

The chain carries TRBV3-1 (or the pseudogene TRBV3-2) and TRBJ1-6; TRBD1 aligns across 8 bases. The germline V gene has CDR1 LGHDT and CDR2 YNNKEL (reference sequence). Germline trimming cut 3 bases from V and 8 bases from J; bases unmatched to any gene: 9. The CDR3 has 16 amino acids. For the CDR3, the DNA is TGTGCCAGCAGCCAGATCGGGACAGGTAGACATTCACCCCTCCACTTT. The encoded protein is CASSQIGTGRHSPLHF.

The chain carries TRBV6-2 or TRBV6-3 and TRBJ2-1, with 9 bases aligning to TRBD1. There are 16 residues in the CDR3. Germline lookup yields CDR1 MNHEY and CDR2 SVGEGT. With 6 bases clipped from V and 7 bases from J, the junction kept 13 bases outside the gene matches. The CDR3 loop is CASSTGLQGAMNEQFF. The CDR3 nucleotides read TGTGCCAGCAGCACCGGGCTACAGGGGGCGATGAATGAGCAGTTCTTC.

The chain is built from TRBV27 and TRBJ2-7; 9 bases agree with TRBD1. CDR3 size: 14 residues. V trimming: 5 bases; J trimming: 2 bases; junction bases outside the gene matches: 4. In germline, CDR1 is MNHEY, CDR2 SMNVEV (reference sequence). CDR3 in amino acids: CASSGQGSAYEQYF. The CDR3 region has the DNA TGTGCCAGCAGTGGACAGGGGTCCGCCTACGAGCAGTACTTC.

This clone appeared a few times. The chain recombines TRBV4-1 with TRBJ1-1, with D unclear. This CDR3 spans 14 amino acids. The V end lost 7 bases, the J end lost 2 bases, and 14 bases lay between the germline ends. Germline lookup yields CDR1 MGHRA and CDR2 YSYEKL. The CDR3, as DNA: TGCGCCAGCAAAGATGGGCAGTCCAACACTGAAGCTTTCTTT. It translates to CASKDGQSNTEAFF.

CDR3 coding DNA: TGCAGCTTTCGAGGGACAGCCTACAATGAGCAGTTCTTC. This encodes CSFRGTAYNEQFF. The genes are TRBV29-1 and TRBJ2-1, with TRBD1 matching over 7 bases. J gave up 2 bases and V 8 bases, and 6 bases lay outside the gene matches. The CDR3 is 13 residues long. Germline V gene sequence: CDR1 SQVTM, CDR2 ANQGSEA.

The CDR3 protein is CASSLTVSNTEAFF. DNA for the CDR3: TGTGCCAGCAGCTTGACAGTGTCGAACACTGAAGCTTTCTTT. The chain uses TRBV7-9 and TRBJ1-1, with D tentatively TRBD1 (5 bases). This CDR3 region has 14 residues. V was trimmed by 3 bases and J by 1 base, leaving 9 bases between them. The germline V gene encodes CDR1 SEHNR and CDR2 FQNEAQ (reference sequence).

J is TRBJ2-6 and V is TRBV5-8; no reliable D call. The germline V gene encodes CDR1 SGHTS and CDR2 YDEGEE. This CDR3 contains 17 residues. Trimming shortened V by 0 bases and J by 0 bases, and 10 bases separated the two germline ends. The CDR3: CASSLAKTSSGANVLTF. Here the CDR3 DNA reads TGTGCCAGCAGCTTGGCCAAGACAAGCTCTGGGGCCAACGTCCTGACTTTC.

The chain couples TRBV29-1 to TRBJ2-3; D perhaps matches TRBD1 (6 bases). With 4 bases removed from V and 1 base from J, the gap between germline ends came to 15 bases. This CDR3 has 15 residues. CDR1 and CDR2 from the germline V gene are SQVTM and ANQGSEA. CDR3 sequence: CSVGEGRQGTDTQYF. CDR3 sequence (DNA): TGCAGCGTTGGGGAAGGGAGACAGGGCACAGATACGCAGTATTTT.

V is TRBV3-1 (or the pseudogene TRBV3-2) and J is TRBJ2-2; 10 bases agree with TRBD2. This CDR3 is built from 16 residues. V was pared by 4 bases and J by 7 bases, with 9 bases of the junction left unmatched. Germline V gene lookup returns CDR1 LGHDT and CDR2 YNNKEL (reference sequence). CDR3 protein: CASSLASGGRSGELFF. The CDR3 DNA reads TGTGCCAGCAGCCTAGCTAGCGGGGGCCGGAGCGGGGAGCTGTTTTTT.

The rearrangement links TRBV14 to TRBJ1-4; D remains unclear. CDR1 is SGHDN, CDR2 FVKESK, per germline. This CDR3 comprises 14 residues. V was trimmed by 0 bases and J by 5 bases, leaving 7 bases between them. CDR3 DNA sequence: TGTGCCAGCAGCCAAGATCGGGTCAATGAAAAACTGTTTTTT. It specifies CASSQDRVNEKLFF.

This chain uses TRBV2 with TRBJ2-6; D is undetermined. This CDR3 spans 12 amino acids. Trimming stripped 5 bases from V and 11 bases from J, with 10 bases between. Per germline, CDR1 SNHLY and CDR2 FYNNEI. The CDR3 coding sequence is TGTGCCAGCAGTCCCGACATAGACGTCCTGACTTTC. It encodes CASSPDIDVLTF.

The CDR3 region has the DNA TGTGCCAGCAGTTTACGGGGGGAGGGGGCCAACGTCCTGACTTTC. The encoded protein is CASSLRGEGANVLTF. The chain has TRBV28 and TRBJ2-6, with 7 bases matching TRBD2. The germline gives CDR1 MDHEN, CDR2 SYDVKM. The CDR3 loop spans 15 amino acids. V was pared by 2 bases and J by 4 bases, with 2 bases of the junction left unmatched.

The CDR3 loop reads CASSWERDYTF. CDR3 nucleotides: TGTGCCAGCAGTTGGGAGCGGGACTACACCTTC. The chain joins TRBV6-2 or TRBV6-3 to TRBJ1-2; D gene unclear. This CDR3 is 11 amino acids long. CDR1 MNHEY and CDR2 SVGEGT come from the germline V gene. With 4 bases removed from V and 10 bases from J, the gap between germline ends came to 10 bases.

The chain employs TRBV5-4 and TRBJ2-5; 8 positions agree with TRBD1. This CDR3 contains 14 residues. Per the germline V gene, CDR1 is SGHNT and CDR2 is YYREEE (reference sequence). V dropped 3 bases and J dropped 2; count of bases not matched to a gene: 3. This CDR3 is CASSSRQGQETQYF. The CDR3 DNA follows: TGTGCCAGCAGCTCACGACAGGGGCAAGAGACCCAGTACTTC.